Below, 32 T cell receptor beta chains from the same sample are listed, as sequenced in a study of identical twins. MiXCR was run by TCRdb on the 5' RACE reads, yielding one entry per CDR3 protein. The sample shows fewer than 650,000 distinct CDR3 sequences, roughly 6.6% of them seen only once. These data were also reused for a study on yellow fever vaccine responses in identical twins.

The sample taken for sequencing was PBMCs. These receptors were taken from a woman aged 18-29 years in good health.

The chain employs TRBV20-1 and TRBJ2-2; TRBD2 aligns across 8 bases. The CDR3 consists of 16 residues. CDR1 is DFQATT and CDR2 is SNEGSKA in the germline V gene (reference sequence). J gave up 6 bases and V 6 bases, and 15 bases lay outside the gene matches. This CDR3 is CSASPAAGGLAGELFF. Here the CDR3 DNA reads TGCAGTGCGAGCCCGGCTGCGGGAGGCCTAGCCGGGGAGCTGTTTTTT.

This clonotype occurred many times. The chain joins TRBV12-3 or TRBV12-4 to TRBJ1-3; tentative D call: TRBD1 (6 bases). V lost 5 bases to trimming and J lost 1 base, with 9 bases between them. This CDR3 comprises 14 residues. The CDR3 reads CASSTTGSGNTIYF. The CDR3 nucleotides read TGTGCCAGCAGTACCACAGGGTCTGGAAACACCATATATTTT.

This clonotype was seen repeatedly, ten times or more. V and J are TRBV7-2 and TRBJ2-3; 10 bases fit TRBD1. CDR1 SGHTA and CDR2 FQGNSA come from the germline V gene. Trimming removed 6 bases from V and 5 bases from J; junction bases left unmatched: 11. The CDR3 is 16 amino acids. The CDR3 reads CASSFTTGGVLDTQYF. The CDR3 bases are TGTGCCAGCAGTTTCACGACAGGGGGCGTTTTAGATACGCAGTATTTT. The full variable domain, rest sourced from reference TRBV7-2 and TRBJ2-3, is GAGVSQSPSNKVTEKGKDVELRCDPISGHTALYWYRQSLGQGLEFLIYFQGNSAPDKSGLPSDRFSAERTGGSVSTLTIQRTQQEDSAVYLCASSFTTGGVLDTQYFGPGTRLTVL.

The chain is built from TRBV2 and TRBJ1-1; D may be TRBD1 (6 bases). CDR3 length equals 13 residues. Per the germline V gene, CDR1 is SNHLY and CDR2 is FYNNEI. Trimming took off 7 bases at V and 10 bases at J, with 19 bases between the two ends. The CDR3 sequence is CASTGLGGEVAFF. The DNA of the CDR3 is TGTGCCAGCACCGGGTTGGGGGGCGAAGTAGCTTTCTTT.

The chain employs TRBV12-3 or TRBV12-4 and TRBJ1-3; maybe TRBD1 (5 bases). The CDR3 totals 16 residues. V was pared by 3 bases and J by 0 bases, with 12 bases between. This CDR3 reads CASSLGEVVSGNTIYF. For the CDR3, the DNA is TGTGCCAGCAGTTTGGGGGAGGTAGTCTCTGGAAACACCATATATTTT.

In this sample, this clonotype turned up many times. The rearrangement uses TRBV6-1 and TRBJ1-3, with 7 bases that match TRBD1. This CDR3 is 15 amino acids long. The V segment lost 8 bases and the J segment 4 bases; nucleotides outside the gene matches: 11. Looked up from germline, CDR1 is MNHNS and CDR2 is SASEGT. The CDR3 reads CASGKQGKGGNTIYF. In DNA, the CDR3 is TGTGCCAGCGGTAAACAGGGGAAAGGAGGAAACACCATATATTTT.

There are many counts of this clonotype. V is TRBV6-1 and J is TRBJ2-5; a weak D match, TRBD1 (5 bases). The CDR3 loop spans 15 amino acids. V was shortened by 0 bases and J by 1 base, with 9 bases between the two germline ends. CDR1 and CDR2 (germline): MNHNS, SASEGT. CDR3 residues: CASSEAVRVQETQYF. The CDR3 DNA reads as TGTGCCAGCAGTGAAGCGGTCAGGGTCCAAGAGACCCAGTACTTC.

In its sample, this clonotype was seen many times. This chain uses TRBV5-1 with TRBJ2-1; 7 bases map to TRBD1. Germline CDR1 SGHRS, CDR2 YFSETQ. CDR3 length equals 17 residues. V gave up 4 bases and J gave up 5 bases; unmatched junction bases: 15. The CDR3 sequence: CASSRFSRDSLNNEQFF. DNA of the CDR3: TGCGCCAGCAGCCGATTTTCCCGGGACAGCTTAAACAATGAGCAGTTCTTC. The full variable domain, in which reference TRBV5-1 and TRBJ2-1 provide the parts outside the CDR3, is KAGVTQTPRYLIKTRGQQVTLSCSPISGHRSVSWYQQTPGQGLQFLFEYFSETQRNKGNFPGRFSGRQFSNSRSEMNVSTLELGDSALYLCASSRFSRDSLNNEQFFGPGTRLTVL.

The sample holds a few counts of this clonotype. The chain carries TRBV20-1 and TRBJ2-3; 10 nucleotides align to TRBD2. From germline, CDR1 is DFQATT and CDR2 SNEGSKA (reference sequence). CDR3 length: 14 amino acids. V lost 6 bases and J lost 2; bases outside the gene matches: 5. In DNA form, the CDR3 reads TGCAGTGCGGGAGCGGGGGGGTCCACAGATACGCAGTATTTT. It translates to CSAGAGGSTDTQYF.

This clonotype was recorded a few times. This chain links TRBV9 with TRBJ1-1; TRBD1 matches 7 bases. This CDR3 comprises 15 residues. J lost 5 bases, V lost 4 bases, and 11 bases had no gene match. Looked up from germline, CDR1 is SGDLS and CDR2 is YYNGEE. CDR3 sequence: CASSFIQGGKTEAFF. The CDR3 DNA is TGTGCCAGCAGCTTCATTCAGGGGGGAAAAACTGAAGCTTTCTTT.

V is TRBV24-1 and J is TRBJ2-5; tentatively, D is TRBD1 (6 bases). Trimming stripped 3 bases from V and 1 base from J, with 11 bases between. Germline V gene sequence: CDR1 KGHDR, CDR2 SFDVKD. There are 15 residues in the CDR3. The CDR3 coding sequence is TGTGCCACCAGTGATCACAGGGCCCTCCAAGAGACCCAGTACTTC. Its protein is CATSDHRALQETQYF.

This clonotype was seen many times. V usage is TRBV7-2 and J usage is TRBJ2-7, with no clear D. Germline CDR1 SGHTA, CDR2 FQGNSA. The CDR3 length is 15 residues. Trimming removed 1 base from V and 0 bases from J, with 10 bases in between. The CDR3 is CASSLVVVRSYEQYF. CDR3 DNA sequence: TGTGCCAGCAGCTTAGTAGTAGTTCGCTCCTACGAGCAGTACTTC.

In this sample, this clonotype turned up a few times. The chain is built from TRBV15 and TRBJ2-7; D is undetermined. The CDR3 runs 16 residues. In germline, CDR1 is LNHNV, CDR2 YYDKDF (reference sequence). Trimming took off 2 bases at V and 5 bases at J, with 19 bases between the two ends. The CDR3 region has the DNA TGTGCCACCAGCAGAAGGGTTTGGGTTGGGGTGGACGAGCAGTACGTC. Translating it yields CATSRRVWVGVDEQYV.

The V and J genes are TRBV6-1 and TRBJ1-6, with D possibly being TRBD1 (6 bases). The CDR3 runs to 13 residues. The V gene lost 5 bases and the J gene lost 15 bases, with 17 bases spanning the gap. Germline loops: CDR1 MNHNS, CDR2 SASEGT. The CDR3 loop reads CASSQRRGHLLHF. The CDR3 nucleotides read TGTGCCAGCAGTCAACGCCGGGGGCATCTCCTCCACTTT.

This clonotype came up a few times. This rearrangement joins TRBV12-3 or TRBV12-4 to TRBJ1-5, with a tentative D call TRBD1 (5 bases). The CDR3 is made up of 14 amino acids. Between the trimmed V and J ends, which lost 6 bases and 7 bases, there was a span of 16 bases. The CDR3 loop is CASSRRGPRQPQHF. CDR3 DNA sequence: TGTGCCAGCAGCCGGAGGGGTCCTAGACAGCCCCAGCATTTT.

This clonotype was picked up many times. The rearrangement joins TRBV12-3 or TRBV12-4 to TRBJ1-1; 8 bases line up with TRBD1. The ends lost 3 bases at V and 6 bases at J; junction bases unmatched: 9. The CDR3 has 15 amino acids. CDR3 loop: CASSLQGQGVPEAFF. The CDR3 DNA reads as TGTGCCAGCAGTTTGCAAGGACAGGGAGTCCCTGAAGCTTTCTTT.

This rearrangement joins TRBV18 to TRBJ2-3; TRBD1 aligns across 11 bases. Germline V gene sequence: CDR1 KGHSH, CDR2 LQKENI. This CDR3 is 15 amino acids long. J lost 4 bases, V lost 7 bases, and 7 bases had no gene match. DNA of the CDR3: TGTGCCAGCTTGAAACCGGGACAGGGGGCAGATACGCAGTATTTT. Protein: CASLKPGQGADTQYF.

CDR3 nucleotide sequence: TGTGCCAGCAGTTCCCATCGCCACGAGCAGTACTTC. This translates into CASSSHRHEQYF. V gene TRBV27 combines with J gene TRBJ2-7; D uncertain. The CDR3 is made up of 12 amino acids. Germline V gene data show CDR1 as MNHEY and CDR2 as SMNVEV (reference sequence). With 4 bases removed from V and 5 bases from J, the gap between germline ends came to 9 bases.

CDR3 sequence reads: CASGELGQVTGELFF. The CDR3 DNA reads TGTGCCAGCGGGGAGTTGGGACAGGTTACCGGGGAGCTGTTTTTT. V gene TRBV25-1 combines with J gene TRBJ2-2, with TRBD1 matching 8 bases. V gave up 8 bases and J gave up 5 bases; unmatched junction bases: 10. Per germline, CDR1 MGHDK and CDR2 SYGVNS. This CDR3 has 15 residues.

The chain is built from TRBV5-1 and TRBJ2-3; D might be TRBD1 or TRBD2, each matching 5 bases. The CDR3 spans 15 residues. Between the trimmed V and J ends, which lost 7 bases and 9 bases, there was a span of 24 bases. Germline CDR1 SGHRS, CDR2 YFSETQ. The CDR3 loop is CASDQTGAKKGTQYF. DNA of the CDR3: TGCGCCAGCGATCAGACCGGGGCCAAAAAGGGGACGCAGTATTTT.

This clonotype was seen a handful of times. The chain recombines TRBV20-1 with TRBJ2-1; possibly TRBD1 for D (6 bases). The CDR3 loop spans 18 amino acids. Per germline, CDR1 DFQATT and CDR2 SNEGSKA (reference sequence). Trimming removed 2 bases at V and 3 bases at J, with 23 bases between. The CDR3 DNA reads TGCAGTGCTAGATCTAAACAATCCCCAGGGGCGAGCTACAATGAGCAGTTCTTC. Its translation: CSARSKQSPGASYNEQFF.

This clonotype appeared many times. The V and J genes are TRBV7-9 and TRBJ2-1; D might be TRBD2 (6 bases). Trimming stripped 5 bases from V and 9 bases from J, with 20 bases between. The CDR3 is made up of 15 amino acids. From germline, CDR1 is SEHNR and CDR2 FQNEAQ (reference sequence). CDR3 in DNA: TGTGCCAGCAGCCCGCGCACGGGAGAAAGGAGTGAGCAGTTCTTC. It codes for CASSPRTGERSEQFF.

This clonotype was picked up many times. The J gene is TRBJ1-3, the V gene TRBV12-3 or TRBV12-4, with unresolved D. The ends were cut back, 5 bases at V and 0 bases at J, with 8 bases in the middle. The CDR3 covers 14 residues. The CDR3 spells CASSVDRSGNTIYF. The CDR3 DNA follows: TGTGCCAGCAGTGTCGACCGCTCTGGAAACACCATATATTTT.

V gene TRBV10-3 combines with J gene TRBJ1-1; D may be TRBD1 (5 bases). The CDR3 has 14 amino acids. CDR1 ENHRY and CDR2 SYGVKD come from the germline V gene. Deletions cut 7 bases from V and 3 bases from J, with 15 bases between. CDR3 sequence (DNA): TGTGCCATCAAAGTGGCCAGGGAGGACACTGAAGCTTTCTTT. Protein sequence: CAIKVAREDTEAFF.

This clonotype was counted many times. CDR3 sequence: CASSREGAAYEQYF. CDR3 DNA sequence: TGTGCCAGCAGCCGAGAGGGGGCCGCCTACGAGCAGTACTTC. The chain links TRBV4-2 to TRBJ2-7; 7 nucleotides match TRBD1. J gave up 2 bases and V 4 bases, and 5 bases lay outside the gene matches. The CDR3 contains 14 residues. Germline CDR1 and CDR2: LGHNA and YNFKEQ.

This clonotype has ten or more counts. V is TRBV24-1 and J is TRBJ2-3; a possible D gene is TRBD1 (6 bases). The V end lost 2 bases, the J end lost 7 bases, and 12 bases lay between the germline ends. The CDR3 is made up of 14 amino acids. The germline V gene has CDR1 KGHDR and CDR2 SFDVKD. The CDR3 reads CATSDSGTPHTQYF. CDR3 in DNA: TGTGCCACCAGTGATTCGGGGACACCGCATACGCAGTATTTT.

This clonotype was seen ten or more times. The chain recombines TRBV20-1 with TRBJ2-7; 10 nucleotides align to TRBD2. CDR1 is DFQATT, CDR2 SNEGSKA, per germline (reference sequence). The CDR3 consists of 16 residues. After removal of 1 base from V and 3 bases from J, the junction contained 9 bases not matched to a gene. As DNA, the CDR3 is TGCAGTGCTAGAGCTGTTGAGGGACTAGCGATCTACGAGCAGTACTTC. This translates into CSARAVEGLAIYEQYF.

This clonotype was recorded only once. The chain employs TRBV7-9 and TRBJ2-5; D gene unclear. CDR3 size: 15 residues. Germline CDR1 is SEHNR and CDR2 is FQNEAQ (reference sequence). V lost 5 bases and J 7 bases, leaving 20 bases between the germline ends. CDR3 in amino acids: CASSLHSPRTGTQYF. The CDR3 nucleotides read TGTGCCAGCAGCCTCCACTCCCCGCGGACGGGGACCCAGTACTTC.

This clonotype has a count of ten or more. The CDR3 is CSVSSGSREQYF. DNA for the CDR3: TGCAGCGTATCTAGCGGGAGCCGCGAGCAGTACTTC. V gene TRBV29-1 combines with J gene TRBJ2-7, with 10 bases identical to TRBD2. The V gene end was trimmed by 6 bases and the J gene end by 6 bases; junction bases not matched to a gene: 5. The germline V gene has CDR1 SQVTM and CDR2 ANQGSEA. There are 12 residues in the CDR3.

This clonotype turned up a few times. The CDR3: CSAARDAYTF. The CDR3 coding sequence is TGCAGTGCTGCCAGGGACGCCTACACCTTC. The rearrangement uses TRBV20-1 and TRBJ1-2, with TRBD1 as a possible D gene (5 bases). Trimming took 5 bases from V and 10 from J, leaving 11 bases between them. Per germline, CDR1 DFQATT and CDR2 SNEGSKA (reference sequence). The CDR3 is 10 residues long.

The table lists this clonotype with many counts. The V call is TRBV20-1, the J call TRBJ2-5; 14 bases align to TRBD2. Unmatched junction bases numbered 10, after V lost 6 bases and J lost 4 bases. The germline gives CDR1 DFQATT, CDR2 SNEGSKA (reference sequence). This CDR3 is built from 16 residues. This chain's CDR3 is CSAPGTSGGLGETQYF. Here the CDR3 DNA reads TGCAGTGCGCCTGGGACTAGCGGGGGTCTGGGAGAGACCCAGTACTTC.

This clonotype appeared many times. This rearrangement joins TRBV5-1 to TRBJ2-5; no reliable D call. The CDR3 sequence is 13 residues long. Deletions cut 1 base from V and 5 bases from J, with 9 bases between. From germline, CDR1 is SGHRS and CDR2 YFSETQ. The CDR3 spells CASSLKSWETQYF. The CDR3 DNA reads TGCGCCAGCAGCTTGAAGTCCTGGGAGACCCAGTACTTC. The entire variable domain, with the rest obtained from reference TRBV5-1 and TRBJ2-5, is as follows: KAGVTQTPRYLIKTRGQQVTLSCSPISGHRSVSWYQQTPGQGLQFLFEYFSETQRNKGNFPGRFSGRQFSNSRSEMNVSTLELGDSALYLCASSLKSWETQYFGPGTRLLVL.